Given below is one T cell receptor beta chain in context. Its antigen specificity is not known. No base-level quality is on record; no much larger clone is a single base apart. These data are taken from a study of T cell responses to AZD1222 COVID-19 vaccine (dated by TCRdb to about 2021). At the level of the whole study: A total of around 240 trial participants underwent TCR sequencing, of whom 207 received two doses of AZD1222 and about 26 received two doses of the MenACWY control vaccine. Trial participants were enrolled by age into 18-55, 56-69 and 70-plus year subgroups, with approximately 150, 28 and 58 TCR-sequenced participants respectively. The full study reports these points: No day 14 peak-response samples were available, so repertoires were characterized only after the peak T cell response. In the small 56-69-year group, the increase in depth fell short of significance, most likely because of low power. Participants were mostly white British, with more females than males. The authors suggested clonal diversity may have been underestimated. CD4 TCRs associated with the vaccine covered the entire spike protein, and the dominant responses were in regions 160-218 and 743-854. Reportedly, close to half of the unique spike-specific TCRs recognized epitopes lying outside the regions that are mutated in the B.1.351 and B.1.1.7 variants. A significant rise in spike-specific TCR breadth and depth was observed after two AZD1222 doses relative to day 0 and relative to MenACWY recipients. Conclusions about previously exposed vaccinees are limited, since just a handful of AZD1222 recipients were seropositive for SARS-CoV-2 at baseline.

The germline V gene (reference sequence) specifies SGHNT as CDR1 and YYREEE as CDR2. Trimming costs V 0 bases and J 5 bases, and their ends lie 14 bases apart. The CDR3 goes from the cysteine to the phenylalanine over 15 residues. The sequence is cut down to CDR3 DNA, 45 bases in frame from base 1. The CDR3 regions of human TCRbeta chains were subjected to immunosequencing. The study's processing was this. TCRs in the repertoires were matched against a reference library of SARS-CoV-2-specific TCRs that had been generated with the MIRA antigen-specificity platform. Breadth meant the fraction of unique TCRs that were SARS-CoV-2-associated, whereas depth meant the fraction of total T cells that were SARS-CoV-2-associated. Using the MIRA data, each spike-specific TCR was mapped to the spike region that the TCR reacts to and placed in a CD4 or CD8 class. Log10-transformed breadth and depth values were compared by one-way ANOVA with Sidak's multiple comparisons tests. The immuneACCESS repertoire file appears here via TCRdb, limited to in-frame rearrangements. These files lack a portion of the clones; in checked studies, under half of the deficit traces to unresolved V genes, and the cause of the others is not known. V and J calls plus clone size are reproduced from that table; the DNA served to infer D and trimming. A total of over 150,000 clones appear in this sample, about 90% of them only once. Of the sample, roughly 5.8% falls within the top ten clones.

This specimen's time point label, interpreted: baseline before first vaccination. Reading the label with the study, this specimen's treatment or condition is: meningococcal conjugate vaccine given as trial control. The vaccinee samples were drawn from two UK trials, COV001 and COV002, one of which was a single-blind randomized controlled phase 2/3 trial testing AZD1222 (ChAdOx1 nCoV-19) in healthy adults. For TCRbeta chain sequencing, PBMC samples were collected from trial participants at day 0 and at day 28 after the second dose. The sample in question was peripheral blood, obtained on day 0 of MenACWY control vaccination. This receptor chain uses TRBV5-4 and TRBJ1-2; perhaps TRBD1 is the D gene, with 6 bases matching. The clonotype comes from an adult in good health. The encoded CDR3 is CASSLGGGRSYGYTF. The DNA reads TGTGCCAGCAGCTTGGGAGGGGGGCGTTCGTATGGCTACACCTTC.